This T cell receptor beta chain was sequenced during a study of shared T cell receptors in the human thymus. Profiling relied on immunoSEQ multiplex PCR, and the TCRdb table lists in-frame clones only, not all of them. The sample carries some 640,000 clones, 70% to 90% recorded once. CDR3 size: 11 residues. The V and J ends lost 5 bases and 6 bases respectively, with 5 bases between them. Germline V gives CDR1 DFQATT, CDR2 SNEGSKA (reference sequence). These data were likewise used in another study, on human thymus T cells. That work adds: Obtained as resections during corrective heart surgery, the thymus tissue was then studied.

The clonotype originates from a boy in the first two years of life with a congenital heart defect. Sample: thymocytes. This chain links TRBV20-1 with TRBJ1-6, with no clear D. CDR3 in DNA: TGCAGTGCTTTCTGTAATTCACCCCTCCACTTT. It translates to CSAFCNSPLHF.